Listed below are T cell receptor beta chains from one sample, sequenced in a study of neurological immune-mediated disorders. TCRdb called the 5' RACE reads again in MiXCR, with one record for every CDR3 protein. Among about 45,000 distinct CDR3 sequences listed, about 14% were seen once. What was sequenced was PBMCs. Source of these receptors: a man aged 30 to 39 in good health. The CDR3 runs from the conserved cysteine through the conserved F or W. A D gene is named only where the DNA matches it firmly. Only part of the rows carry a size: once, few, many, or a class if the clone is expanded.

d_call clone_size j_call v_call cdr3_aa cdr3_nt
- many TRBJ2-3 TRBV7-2 CASSPMEVTDTQYF TGTGCCAGCAGCCCCATGGAGGTCACAGATACGCAGTATTTT
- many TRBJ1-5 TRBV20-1 CSAHSGPNQPQHF TGCAGTGCTCACTCGGGCCCCAATCAGCCCCAGCATTTT
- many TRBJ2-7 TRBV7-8 CASSPQVGSLGQYF TGTGCCAGCAGCCCCCAAGTAGGCAGTTTAGGGCAGTACTTC
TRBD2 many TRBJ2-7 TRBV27 CASRGRGDEQYF TGTGCCAGCCGCGGGAGAGGGGACGAGCAGTACTTC
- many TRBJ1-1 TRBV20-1 CSARRGALGTEAFF TGCAGTGCTAGGCGGGGGGCGCTGGGGACTGAAGCTTTCTTT
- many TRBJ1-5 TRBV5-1 CASSISGDEYQPQHF TGCGCCAGCAGCATCTCAGGGGATGAGTACCAGCCCCAGCATTTT
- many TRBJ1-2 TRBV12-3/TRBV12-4 CASRGSTGNYGYTF TGTGCCAGCAGGGGATCCACGGGAAACTATGGCTACACCTTC
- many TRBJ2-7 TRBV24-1 CATSDRGGQGEYEQYF TGTGCCACCAGTGACCGAGGGGGGCAGGGAGAATACGAGCAGTACTTC
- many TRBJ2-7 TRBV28 CASSLNVRAVSYEQYF TGTGCCAGCAGTTTAAATGTGAGGGCCGTTTCCTACGAGCAGTACTTC
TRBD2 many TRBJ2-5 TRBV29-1 CSGTSGRGGETQYF TGCAGCGGAACTAGCGGGAGGGGGGGGGAGACCCAGTACTTC
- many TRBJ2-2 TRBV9 CASSVNRWGPGELFF TGTGCCAGCAGCGTCAATCGGTGGGGGCCCGGGGAGCTGTTTTTT
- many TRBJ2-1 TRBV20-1 CSARLDKTPEQFF TGCAGTGCTAGATTGGACAAAACCCCCGAGCAGTTCTTC
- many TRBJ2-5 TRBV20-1 CSAHQSETQYF TGCAGTGCTCATCAGAGTGAGACCCAGTACTTC
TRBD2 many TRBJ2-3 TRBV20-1 CSATSGASGRPEPGDTQYF TGCAGTGCCACCTCAGGGGCTAGCGGGCGACCCGAACCAGGGGATACGCAGTATTTT
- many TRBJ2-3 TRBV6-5 CAIRAGPTDTQYF TGTGCCATCCGGGCGGGGCCCACAGATACGCAGTATTTT
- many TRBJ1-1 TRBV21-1 CASNPPQGRAFF TGTGCCAGCAATCCTCCTCAGGGTAGAGCTTTCTTT
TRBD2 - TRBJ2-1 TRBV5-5 CAISEGLAGPREQFF TGTGCCATCAGCGAGGGACTAGCGGGGCCACGGGAGCAGTTCTTC
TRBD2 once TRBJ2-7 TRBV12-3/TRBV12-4 CASSLRSSGAYEQYF TGTGCCAGCAGTTTGAGATCTAGCGGGGCCTACGAGCAGTACTTC
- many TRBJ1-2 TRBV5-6 CASTGLEGYTF TGTGCCAGCACCGGACTTGAGGGCTACACCTTC
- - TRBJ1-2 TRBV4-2 CASSQEPVKGASYGYTF TGTGCCAGCAGCCAAGAGCCCGTAAAGGGAGCAAGCTATGGCTACACCTTC
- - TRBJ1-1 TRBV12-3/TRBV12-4 CASILRQGTMNTEAFF TGTGCCAGCATCTTAAGGCAGGGGACGATGAACACTGAAGCTTTCTTT
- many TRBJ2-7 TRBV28 CASSSPLYEQYF TGTGCCAGCAGCTCACCACTCTACGAGCAGTACTTC
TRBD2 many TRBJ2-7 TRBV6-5 CASNPQRESSYEQYF TGTGCCAGCAATCCACAGCGGGAGAGCTCCTACGAGCAGTACTTC
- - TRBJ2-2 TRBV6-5 CASSYGGSTGELFF TGTGCCAGCAGTTACGGGGGGTCCACCGGGGAGCTGTTTTTT
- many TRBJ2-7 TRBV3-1 CASSQTTSEQYF TGTGCCAGCAGCCAAACCACCTCCGAGCAGTACTTC
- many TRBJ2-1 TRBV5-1 CASSSIYNEQFF TGCGCCAGCAGCTCGATTTACAATGAGCAGTTCTTC
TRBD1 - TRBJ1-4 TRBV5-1 CASSPGQGPMKKLFF TGCGCCAGCAGCCCGGGACAGGGCCCTATGAAAAAACTGTTTTTT
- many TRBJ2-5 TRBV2 CASRPSSTFAETQYF TGTGCCAGCAGGCCCAGTTCTACTTTCGCCGAGACCCAGTACTTC